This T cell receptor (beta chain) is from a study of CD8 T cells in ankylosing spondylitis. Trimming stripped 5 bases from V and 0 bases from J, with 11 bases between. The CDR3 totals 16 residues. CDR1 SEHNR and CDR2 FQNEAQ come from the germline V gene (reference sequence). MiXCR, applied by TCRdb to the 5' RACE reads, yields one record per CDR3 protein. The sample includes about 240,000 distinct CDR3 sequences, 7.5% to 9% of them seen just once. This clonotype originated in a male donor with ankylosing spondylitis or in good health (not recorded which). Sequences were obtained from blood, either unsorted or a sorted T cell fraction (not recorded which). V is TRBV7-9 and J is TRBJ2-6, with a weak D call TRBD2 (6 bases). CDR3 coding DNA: TGTGCCAGCAGCCCGGGACTGATCTCTGGGGCCAACGTCCTGACTTTC. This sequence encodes CASSPGLISGANVLTF. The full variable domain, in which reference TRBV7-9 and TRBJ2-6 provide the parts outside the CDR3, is DTGVSQNPRHKITKRGQNVTFRCDPISEHNRLYWYRQTLGQGPEFLTYFQNEAQLEKSRLLSDRFSAERPKGSFSTLEIQRTEQGDSAMYLCASSPGLISGANVLTFGAGSRLTVL.